These 27 T cell receptor beta chains were all obtained from the same sample, sequenced in a study of T cell repertoires in cytomegalovirus infection. Each CDR3 protein is one row after TCRdb ran MiXCR on the reads. The sample includes 830,000 or so distinct CDR3 sequences, about 30% seen only once; the top ten take over 10%. These receptors are not linked to any known antigen. The sample here was cultured CD8+ T cells from PBMCs, taken from culture after CMV antigen stimulation. These receptors were taken from a human donor in good health (CMV status not recorded). Some clones in this sample may be carry-over from other donors' samples.

This clonotype has only a few counts. This sequence joins TRBV7-6 and TRBJ2-1; TRBD2 agrees at 11 bases. J lost 4 bases, V lost 8 bases, and 10 bases had no gene match. The CDR3 consists of 16 residues. Looked up from germline, CDR1 is SGHVS and CDR2 is FNYEAQ. CDR3: CASQRALAGEYNEQFF. In nucleotides, the CDR3 is TGTGCCAGCCAGCGGGCACTAGCGGGGGAATACAATGAGCAGTTCTTC.

This clonotype appeared a few times. This chain connects TRBV27 to TRBJ1-6; TRBD1 agrees at 7 bases. The V and J ends lost 3 bases and 7 bases, in that order; junction bases with no gene match: 3. CDR1 is MNHEY and CDR2 is SMNVEV in the germline V gene (reference sequence). The CDR3 spans 14 residues. CDR3 nucleotide sequence: TGTGCCAGCAGTTTCGACAGGGAAAATTCACCCCTCCACTTT. It specifies CASSFDRENSPLHF.

This clonotype occurred a few times. The CDR3 protein is CASSIDAFRSSNQPQHF. The CDR3 nucleotides read TGTGCCAGTAGTATAGATGCATTCAGGTCGAGCAATCAGCCCCAGCATTTT. This chain links TRBV19 with TRBJ1-5; D unresolved. V lost 0 bases and J lost 1, with 13 bases in between. The CDR3 extends over 17 amino acids. The germline V gene has CDR1 LNHDA and CDR2 SQIVND (reference sequence).

At least ten counts were recorded for this clonotype. V usage is TRBV25-1 and J usage is TRBJ1-2; D is unresolved. The V end lost 3 bases, the J end lost 4 bases, and 12 bases lay between the germline ends. In germline, CDR1 is MGHDK, CDR2 SYGVNS. The CDR3 loop spans 14 amino acids. CDR3 protein: CASSESSGLYGYTF. The CDR3, as DNA: TGTGCCAGCAGTGAGTCCTCGGGCCTCTATGGCTACACCTTC.

The chain couples TRBV28 to TRBJ2-7; TRBD2 might be the D (7 bases). The CDR3 runs 14 residues. Germline CDR1 and CDR2: MDHEN and SYDVKM. V lost 1 base and J lost 3, with 10 bases in between. The CDR3 nucleotides read TGTGCCAGCAGTTTATCGGGGGGCATCTACGAGCAGTACGTC. Protein: CASSLSGGIYEQYV.

This clonotype was seen a few times. The chain employs TRBV10-3 and TRBJ2-3; possibly TRBD2 for D (7 bases). This CDR3 is 15 amino acids long. V lost 3 bases and J lost 2, with 12 bases in between. CDR1 ENHRY and CDR2 SYGVKD come from the germline V gene. CDR3: CAISETGGPTDTQYF. The CDR3 region has the DNA TGTGCCATCAGTGAAACCGGGGGGCCCACAGATACGCAGTATTTT.

The chain employs TRBV3-1 and TRBJ2-7; no reliable D call. The germline CDR1 and CDR2 sequences are LGHDT and YNNKEL (reference sequence). V lost 2 bases and J 5 bases, leaving 16 bases between the germline ends. The CDR3 sequence is 15 residues long. The CDR3 DNA follows: TGTGCCAGCAGCCAATCTCACAGTCTGTTCGACGAGCAGTACTTC. It codes for CASSQSHSLFDEQYF.

This clonotype was seen a handful of times. The chain is built from TRBV12-5 and TRBJ2-3, with D possibly matching TRBD1 (6 bases). Trimming cost V 3 bases and J 0 bases, with 16 bases left between them. The germline gives CDR1 LGHNT, CDR2 FRNRAP. The CDR3 covers 17 residues. CDR3 sequence: CASGFISGQPSTDTQYF. CDR3 nucleotide sequence: TGTGCTAGTGGTTTCATCTCGGGACAACCGAGCACAGATACGCAGTATTTT.

This clonotype was seen a handful of times. The chain joins TRBV7-3 to TRBJ2-3, with no clear D. Trimming shortened V by 4 bases and J by 2 bases, and 16 bases separated the two germline ends. Germline V gives CDR1 SGHTA, CDR2 FQGTGA. The CDR3 sequence is 16 residues long. CDR3 loop: CASSSFPTENTDTQYF. CDR3 nucleotides: TGTGCCAGCAGCTCGTTCCCGACGGAGAACACAGATACGCAGTATTTT. Filled out from reference TRBV7-3 and TRBJ2-3, the complete variable domain reads GAGVSQTPSNKVTEKGKYVELRCDPISGHTALYWYRQSLGQGPEFLIYFQGTGAADDSGLPNDRFFAVRPEGSVSTLKIQRTERGDSAVYLCASSSFPTENTDTQYFGPGTRLTVL.

This clonotype was counted between two and nine times. The V call is TRBV6-6, the J call TRBJ1-1; the D gene is possibly TRBD1 (5 bases). This CDR3 is 16 amino acids long. CDR1 and CDR2 (germline): MNHNY, SVGAGI (reference sequence). V gave up 2 bases and J gave up 3 bases, with 16 bases separating them. For the CDR3, the DNA is TGTGCCAGCAGTTACCCGCTGGGGGTGCAGGACACTGAAGCTTTCTTT. Translation gives CASSYPLGVQDTEAFF.

This clonotype was observed a handful of times. The chain's CDR3 is CASSSYRPWTGYEKLFF. The CDR3 DNA sequence: TGTGCCAGCAGTTCCTATCGCCCCTGGACAGGGTATGAAAAACTGTTTTTT. The chain carries TRBV28 and TRBJ1-4, with 8 bases that match TRBD1. The CDR3 contains 17 residues. Looked up from germline, CDR1 is MDHEN and CDR2 is SYDVKM. The V and J ends lost 4 bases and 6 bases, in that order; junction bases with no gene match: 13.

The genes are TRBV6-5 and TRBJ1-1, with D tentatively TRBD1 (6 bases). Germline values: CDR1 MNHEY, CDR2 SVGAGI. The CDR3 sequence is 13 residues long. V lost 2 bases, J lost 7 bases, and 11 bases lay in between. This chain's CDR3 is CASSYEWTVEAFF. CDR3 DNA sequence: TGTGCCAGCAGTTACGAGTGGACAGTTGAAGCTTTCTTT.

At least ten counts were recorded for this clonotype. This chain connects TRBV12-3 or TRBV12-4 to TRBJ2-5; weak D call: TRBD2 (5 bases). The CDR3 runs 13 residues. With 3 bases removed from V and 5 bases from J, the gap between germline ends came to 10 bases. The CDR3 region is CASSFRQRETQYF. For the CDR3, the DNA is TGTGCCAGCAGTTTTCGCCAGCGGGAGACCCAGTACTTC.

This clonotype was picked up a small number of times. The rearrangement links TRBV9 to TRBJ2-7; D gene unclear. V was trimmed by 0 bases and J by 3 bases, leaving 13 bases between them. Germline V gives CDR1 SGDLS, CDR2 YYNGEE. CDR3 size: 15 residues. As DNA, the CDR3 is TGTGCCAGCAGCGTAGAGGCGGACCTGCACTACGAGCAGTACTTC. Its protein product is CASSVEADLHYEQYF.

This clonotype was counted ten times or more. The chain uses TRBV6-5 and TRBJ2-3; TRBD1 might be the D (6 bases). CDR1 is MNHEY and CDR2 is SVGAGI in the germline V gene. Trimming left V 2 bases short and J 5 bases short, with 11 bases between. The CDR3 has 14 amino acids. CDR3 sequence: CASSYDRQVDTQYF. The CDR3 DNA sequence: TGTGCCAGCAGTTACGACCGACAGGTAGATACGCAGTATTTT.

This clonotype came up a few times. A read error may account for a junction end that differs from germline. The rearrangement joins TRBV7-2 to TRBJ1-1; D might be TRBD1 (6 bases). Germline CDR1 reads SGHTA; CDR2 reads FQGNSA. CDR3 size: 12 residues. CDR3 sequence (DNA): TGCTCCAGGGGACCGATGAACACTGAAGCTTTCTTT. This encodes CSRGPMNTEAFF.

The chain links TRBV24-1 to TRBJ1-5; TRBD1 agrees at 9 bases. Germline values: CDR1 KGHDR, CDR2 SFDVKD. The CDR3 runs to 15 residues. V lost 5 bases and J lost 5; bases outside the gene matches: 6. The CDR3 spells CATSAGTGYHQPQHF. CDR3 sequence (DNA): TGTGCCACCAGTGCCGGGACAGGGTATCATCAGCCCCAGCATTTT.

There are a few counts of this clonotype. The V gene is TRBV4-3, the J gene TRBJ2-1; perhaps TRBD1 as D (6 bases). The CDR3 runs 14 residues. Germline CDR1 is LGHNA and CDR2 is YSLEER. Trimming removed 6 bases at V and 10 bases at J, with 19 bases between. The CDR3, as DNA: TGCGCCAGCAGACCTGAAAGAACAGGGACGGAGCAGTTCTTC. Translated, it gives CASRPERTGTEQFF.

The rearrangement uses TRBV28 and TRBJ1-6, with unresolved D. The CDR3 loop spans 15 amino acids. V was pared by 4 bases and J by 5 bases, with 12 bases between. Germline V gene sequence: CDR1 MDHEN, CDR2 SYDVKM. The CDR3 DNA reads as TGTGCCAGCAGTTCCCTAATGGGCGATAATTCACCCCTCCACTTT. It translates to CASSSLMGDNSPLHF.

A few counts support this clonotype. The rearrangement uses TRBV10-3 and TRBJ2-3; the match to TRBD2 covers 14 bases. Germline V gives CDR1 ENHRY, CDR2 SYGVKD. Trimming cost V 6 bases and J 3 bases; bases outside gene matches: 14. This CDR3 region has 19 residues. As DNA, the CDR3 is TGTGCCATCAGGATAAGACTAGCGGGGGGGCCCGTTATTACAGATACGCAGTATTTT. This encodes CAIRIRLAGGPVITDTQYF.

In its sample, this clonotype was seen a few times. V is TRBV6-1 and J is TRBJ1-3, with TRBD1 as a possible D gene (6 bases). The CDR3 has 16 residues. Germline CDR1 MNHNS, CDR2 SASEGT. V dropped 6 bases and J dropped 7 bases, with 22 bases sitting between them. Here the CDR3 DNA reads TGTGCCAGCAGCGTATTTAGGGGGGGTGGAGTGAACACCATATATTTT. This sequence encodes CASSVFRGGGVNTIYF.

V usage is TRBV7-9 and J usage is TRBJ2-3, with D unresolved. The J call may be incorrect, as the DNA end agrees better with TRBJ1-5. There are 14 residues in the CDR3. Germline CDR1 SEHNR, CDR2 FQNEAQ (reference sequence). CDR3 coding DNA: TGTGCCAGCAGCCCCCGTCCCTCCACAGATACGCAGCATTTT. This translates into CASSPRPSTDTQHF.

The chain couples TRBV27 to TRBJ1-5, with 7 bases that match TRBD1. Germline CDR1 and CDR2: MNHEY and SMNVEV (reference sequence). After removal of 0 bases from V and 3 bases from J, the junction contained 5 bases not matched to a gene. This CDR3 has 16 amino acids. The CDR3 DNA reads TGTGCCAGCAGTTTATCAAAGACAGGGTTCAATCAGCCCCAGCATTTT. Its protein is CASSLSKTGFNQPQHF.

The rearrangement links TRBV10-3 to TRBJ2-1; 8 positions match TRBD2. The germline V gene encodes CDR1 ENHRY and CDR2 SYGVKD. The CDR3 loop spans 15 amino acids. Losses at the gene ends were 2 bases for V and 8 bases for J; bases not matched to a gene: 8. For the CDR3, the DNA is TGTGCCATCAGTGAGCGGGGGGGCACGTTGGATGAGCAGTTCTTC. Its translation is CAISERGGTLDEQFF.

The genes are TRBV7-8 and TRBJ2-3; no firm D call. The CDR3 spans 15 residues. Germline V gene sequence: CDR1 SGHVS, CDR2 FQNEAQ. The V and J ends lost 7 bases and 1 base respectively, with 15 bases between them. This CDR3 is CASTQLGRRTDTQYF. CDR3 bases: TGTGCCAGCACCCAATTGGGTCGACGCACAGATACGCAGTATTTT.

V gene TRBV15 combines with J gene TRBJ1-4; no clear D. V dropped 0 bases and J dropped 7 bases, with 6 bases sitting between them. CDR1 and CDR2 from the germline V gene are LNHNV and YYDKDF (reference sequence). The CDR3 has 13 residues. Written as DNA, the CDR3 is TGTGCCACCAGCAGAGATTTTCTTGAAAAACTGTTTTTT. This codes for CATSRDFLEKLFF.

The sample holds many counts of this clonotype. The gene calls are TRBV7-9 and TRBJ1-2; 7 bases align to TRBD1. The germline gives CDR1 SEHNR, CDR2 FQNEAQ (reference sequence). This CDR3 has 14 residues. J was trimmed by 5 bases and V by 3 bases; bases with no gene match: 6. The CDR3 sequence: CASSLDGTEYGYTF. CDR3 bases: TGTGCCAGCAGCTTGGACGGGACAGAGTATGGCTACACCTTC. Looking up the rest from reference TRBV7-9 and TRBJ1-2 gives the full variable domain: DTGVSQNPRHKITKRGQNVTFRCDPISEHNRLYWYRQTLGQGPEFLTYFQNEAQLEKSRLLSDRFSAERPKGSFSTLEIQRTEQGDSAMYLCASSLDGTEYGYTFGSGTRLTVV.